The entry below describes one T cell receptor (beta chain). This clone was counted once. The clone's antigen remains unknown. No quality values exist for individual bases; no much larger clone is one base distant. Whole blood was collected in K2EDTA tubes by collaborating institutions according to the institutions' own protocols. For TCRbeta analysis, collaborators shipped samples as frozen whole blood, isolated PBMCs, or DNA extracted from either of those sample types. The CDR3 runs 15 residues from the cysteine to the phenylalanine. The retained sequence is limited to the CDR3, 45 bases, with the frame set at the first base. V is cut by 0 bases and J by 4 bases, and the space between the germline ends is 12 bases. In the germline V gene (reference sequence), CDR1 corresponds to LGHDT and CDR2 to YNNKEL. The entry originates in a study of blood T cell repertoires in COVID-19 (dated by TCRdb to the early 2020s). At the level of the whole study: Samples covering the acute and convalescent phases of COVID-19 were provided by collaborators in the United States, Italy and Spain. The prospective study material was composed of cDNA or gDNA derived from T cells, B-cell-depleted T cells, or PBMCs. Subjects who had been exposed to COVID-19, were actively infected with it, or had recovered from it provided the deeply sampled blood TCRbeta repertoires that made up the dataset. A freely available public database, intended as a resource for researchers studying the immune response to SARS-CoV-2, is where the repertoires were released. Samples were obtained from the ongoing ImmuneRACE study (first 160 participants) and from over a thousand subjects provided by 6 global collaborators. Sample metadata almost always included a de-identified subject ID, COVID-19 status, age in years and sex. Where available, HLA class I and class II types were obtained from metadata supplied by the sample provider rather than from assay-based typing. What the authors observed across the whole study: How much clinical and demographic metadata was included differed by source and by participant, and the metadata was provided uncurated.

The immunoSEQ Assay, a bias-controlled multiplex PCR, was used to amplify TCRbeta CDR3 regions from genomic DNA. Turning to the authors' computational methods: The number of nucleated cells in each sample was estimated by amplification of reference gene primers within the assay. To quantify the absolute abundance of each unique TCRbeta CDR3 rearrangement, sequence reads were collapsed and filtered. Productive Simpson clonality was computed per sample as the square root of Simpson's diversity index over productive rearrangements. This immuneACCESS table, as held by TCRdb, lists in-frame sequences with V and J called but not all clones. Of the missing ones, under half trace to an unresolved V gene in checked studies; the others have no known cause. D and trimming were read from the DNA, whereas the V and J calls and clone size are those reported in that table. The sample table lists tens of thousands of clones, 82% of them with a count of one. The biggest ten clones account for 8.2% of the sample.

Sequenced input: peripheral blood. The sequence was obtained from a woman older than 75 with acute or convalescent COVID-19. The chain employs TRBV3-1 (or the pseudogene TRBV3-2) and TRBJ1-2, with the identity of the D gene unclear. The sequenced DNA: TGTGCCAGCAGCCAAGATCCCCGCGGTTCCTATGGCTACACCTTC. Its product reads: CASSQDPRGSYGYTF.